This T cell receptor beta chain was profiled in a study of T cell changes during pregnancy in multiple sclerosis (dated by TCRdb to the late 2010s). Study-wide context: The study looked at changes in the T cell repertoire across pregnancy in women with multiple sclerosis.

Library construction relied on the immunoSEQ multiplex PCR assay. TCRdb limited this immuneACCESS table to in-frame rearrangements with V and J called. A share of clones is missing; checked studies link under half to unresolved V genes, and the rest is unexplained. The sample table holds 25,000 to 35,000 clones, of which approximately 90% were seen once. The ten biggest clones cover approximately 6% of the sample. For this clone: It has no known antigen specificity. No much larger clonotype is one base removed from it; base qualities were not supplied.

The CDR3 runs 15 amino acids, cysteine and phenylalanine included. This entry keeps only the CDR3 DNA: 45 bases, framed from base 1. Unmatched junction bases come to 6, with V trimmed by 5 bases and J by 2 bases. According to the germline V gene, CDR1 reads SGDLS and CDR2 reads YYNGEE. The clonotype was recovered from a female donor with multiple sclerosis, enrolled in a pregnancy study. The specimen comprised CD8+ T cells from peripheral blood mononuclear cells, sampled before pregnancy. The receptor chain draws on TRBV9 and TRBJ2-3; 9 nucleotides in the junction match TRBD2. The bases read TGTGCCAGCAGTCTGAGCGGGGGGTTCACAGATACGCAGTATTTT. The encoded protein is CASSLSGGFTDTQYF.